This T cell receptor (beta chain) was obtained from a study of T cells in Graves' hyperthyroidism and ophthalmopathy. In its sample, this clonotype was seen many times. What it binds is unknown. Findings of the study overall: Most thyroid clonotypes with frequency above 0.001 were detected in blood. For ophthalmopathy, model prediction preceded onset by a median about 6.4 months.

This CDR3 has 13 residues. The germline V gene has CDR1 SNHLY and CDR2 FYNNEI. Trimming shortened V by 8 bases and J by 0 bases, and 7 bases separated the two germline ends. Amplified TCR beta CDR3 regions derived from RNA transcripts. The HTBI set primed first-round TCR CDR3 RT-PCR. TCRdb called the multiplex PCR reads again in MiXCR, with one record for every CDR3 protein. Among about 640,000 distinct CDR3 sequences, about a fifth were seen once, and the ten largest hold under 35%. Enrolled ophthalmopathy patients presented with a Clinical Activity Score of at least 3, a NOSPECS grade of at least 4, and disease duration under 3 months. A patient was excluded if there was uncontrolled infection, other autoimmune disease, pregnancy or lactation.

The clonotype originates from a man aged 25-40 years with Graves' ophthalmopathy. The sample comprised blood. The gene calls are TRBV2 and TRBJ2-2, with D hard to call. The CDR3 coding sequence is TGTGCCAGCGGGAACTCGAACACCGGGGAGCTGTTTTTT. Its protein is CASGNSNTGELFF.